This entry lists 3 T cell receptor beta chains sequenced from one sample in a study of regulatory T cells in long-lasting Graves disease. CDR3 regions were amplified by Arm-PCR using iRepertoire HTBI primers to build TCR beta libraries. Using its own MiXCR run on the multiplex PCR reads, TCRdb lists one record per CDR3 protein. The repertoire includes hundreds of thousands of distinct CDR3 sequences, around 13% of them detected once, and 8.9% sits in the top ten. Time point here: newly diagnosed GD, antithyroid drugs for less than 3 months. The authors made the TCR library using RNA they extracted from PBMCs. This sample was shared with a second study, whose subject was T cells in Graves' hyperthyroidism and ophthalmopathy.

Source: peripheral blood mononuclear cells (PBMCs), taken at new diagnosis, from a patient treated with antithyroid drugs. Receptors were obtained from a woman aged 30 to 39 with Graves disease.

This clonotype was recorded a few times. The chain employs TRBV5-4 and TRBJ1-2, with D maybe TRBD1 (6 bases). Per the germline V gene, CDR1 is SGHNT and CDR2 is YYREEE (reference sequence). Trimming left V 1 base short and J 3 bases short, with 16 bases between. The CDR3 is 16 amino acids. The CDR3 DNA reads as TGTGCCAGCAGCTTGCAGGGGCTGGGAGAGGACTATGGCTACACCTTC. Translation: CASSLQGLGEDYGYTF.

In its sample, this clonotype was seen many times. The chain employs TRBV11-2 and TRBJ1-1, with a tentative D call TRBD1 (5 bases). Looked up from germline, CDR1 is SGHAT and CDR2 is FQNNGV. V lost 5 bases to trimming and J lost 1 base, with 14 bases between them. The CDR3 spans 15 residues. Here the CDR3 reads CASSRPGRRNTEAFF. The CDR3 bases are TGTGCCAGCAGCCGACCGGGACGGAGGAACACTGAAGCTTTCTTT.

In its sample, this clonotype was seen many times. A junction boundary mismatches the germline segment, possibly from a read error. The chain recombines TRBV6-2 or TRBV6-3 with TRBJ2-7; a possible D gene is TRBD2 (7 bases). The CDR3 is made up of 14 amino acids. CDR1 MNHEY and CDR2 SVGEGT come from the germline V gene. The CDR3 here is CASSPRGQGRQAVF. CDR3 nucleotide sequence: TGTGCCAGCAGTCCGCGGGGGCAGGGTAGACAGGCTGTCTTC.